A single sample gave rise to the 27 T cell receptor beta chains below, sequenced in a study of blood T cell repertoires in COVID-19. Sequenced by immunoSEQ multiplex PCR; TCRdb stores in-frame clones only, minus some. In the table there are 300,000 to 450,000 clones, roughly 86% of which are singletons. What was sequenced was PBMCs or T cells enriched from blood (not recorded which). Receptors originate from a man aged 30-40 years who had recovered from COVID-19.

The V call is TRBV4-1, the J call TRBJ1-4, with TRBD1 matching 7 bases. Trimming at V came to 5 bases and at J to 0 bases, leaving 3 bases not matched to a gene. The CDR3 runs 15 residues. Germline CDR1 MGHRA, CDR2 YSYEKL. CDR3 residues: CASSAGTATNEKLFF. The CDR3 DNA is TGCGCCAGCAGCGCTGGGACAGCAACTAATGAAAAACTGTTTTTT.

The V gene is TRBV4-3, the J gene TRBJ2-7, with TRBD1 matching over 7 bases. The CDR3 sequence is 16 residues long. With 3 bases clipped from V and 0 bases from J, the junction kept 8 bases outside the gene matches. Germline V CDR1 and CDR2: LGHNA, YSLEER. This CDR3 is CASSQNRGSSSYEQYF. CDR3 sequence (DNA): TGCGCCAGCAGCCAGAACAGGGGCTCGAGCTCCTACGAGCAGTACTTC.

The V call is TRBV29-1, the J call TRBJ2-7, with 9 nucleotides matching TRBD1. Trimming at V came to 4 bases and at J to 5 bases, leaving 6 bases not matched to a gene. The CDR3 consists of 13 residues. The germline gives CDR1 SQVTM, CDR2 ANQGSEA. CDR3 DNA: TGCAGCGTTGTGGGACAGGGTGAGAACGAGCAGTACTTC. As protein: CSVVGQGENEQYF.

The rearrangement uses TRBV3-1 (or the pseudogene TRBV3-2) and TRBJ1-2; tentative D call: TRBD1 (5 bases). This CDR3 has 15 residues. The V end lost 4 bases, the J end lost 2 bases, and 14 bases lay between the germline ends. Germline values: CDR1 LGHDT, CDR2 YNNKEL (reference sequence). CDR3 coding DNA: TGTGCCAGCAGCCGGGGTAGGGGTATGAACTATGGCTACACCTTC. It specifies CASSRGRGMNYGYTF.

The chain combines TRBV4-3 with TRBJ2-5, with 9 bases that match TRBD2. Germline V gives CDR1 LGHNA, CDR2 YSLEER. The CDR3 spans 15 residues. V lost 2 bases to trimming and J lost 5 bases; unmatched junction nucleotides: 6. CDR3 loop: CASSQLAGALETQYF. The CDR3, as DNA: TGCGCCAGCAGCCAATTAGCGGGGGCCTTGGAGACCCAGTACTTC.

This chain joins TRBV19 and TRBJ1-5; D possibly corresponds to TRBD1 (6 bases). CDR1 and CDR2 (germline): LNHDA, SQIVND (reference sequence). The CDR3 covers 15 residues. V was trimmed by 6 bases and J by 4 bases, leaving 16 bases between them. In DNA form, the CDR3 reads TGTGCCAGTAGACCTGGGGGGGCTTGGAATCAGCCCCAGCATTTT. Amino acid sequence: CASRPGGAWNQPQHF.

This clone was seen a few times. This chain links TRBV19 with TRBJ1-1, with a tentative D call TRBD1 (6 bases). This CDR3 is built from 15 residues. Deletions cut 1 base from V and 1 base from J, with 10 bases between. The V gene's germline CDR1 is LNHDA and CDR2 SQIVND (reference sequence). The CDR3 nucleotides read TGTGCCAGTAGTATAGCTGGCAGGGGGAACACTGAAGCTTTCTTT. Residues: CASSIAGRGNTEAFF.

The rearrangement uses TRBV19 and TRBJ2-7, with 7 bases identical to TRBD2. Germline CDR1 reads LNHDA; CDR2 reads SQIVND (reference sequence). The trim removed 4 bases at V and 1 base at J, leaving 4 bases unmatched. The CDR3 is made up of 14 amino acids. CDR3 sequence: CASSNQAGSYEQYF. The CDR3 DNA is TGTGCCAGTAGTAACCAAGCGGGGTCCTACGAGCAGTACTTC.

This clone appeared once. The gene calls are TRBV7-9 and TRBJ2-7; 11 bases line up with TRBD1. Per germline, CDR1 SEHNR and CDR2 FQNEAQ (reference sequence). The CDR3 loop spans 17 amino acids. Unmatched junction bases numbered 9, after V lost 5 bases and J lost 0 bases. This chain's CDR3 is CASSPEYGTGGSYEQYF. DNA of the CDR3: TGTGCCAGCAGCCCGGAATACGGGACAGGGGGCTCCTACGAGCAGTACTTC.

Concerning this clone: One end of the junction fails to match germline, which may point to a read error. V is TRBV4-1 and J is TRBJ2-5, with D perhaps TRBD1 (5 bases). CDR3 size: 15 residues. Germline lookup yields CDR1 MGHRA and CDR2 YSYEKL. The CDR3 sequence: CASSQAGFYQETQYF. In DNA form, the CDR3 reads TGCGCCAGCAGCCAAGCAGGGTTCTACCAGGAGACCCAGTACTTC.

This sequence joins TRBV5-1 and TRBJ2-7, with D possibly TRBD2 on 5 matching bases. The V gene's germline CDR1 is SGHRS and CDR2 YFSETQ. The CDR3 has 16 amino acids. Trimming took off 0 bases at V and 2 bases at J, with 15 bases between the two ends. The CDR3 loop reads CASSLAWGAETYEQYF. The CDR3 coding sequence is TGCGCCAGCAGCTTGGCCTGGGGAGCGGAAACCTACGAGCAGTACTTC.

The V call is TRBV5-1, the J call TRBJ1-1; a weak D match, TRBD1 (6 bases). Trimming left V 0 bases short and J 6 bases short, with 12 bases between. The germline V gene encodes CDR1 SGHRS and CDR2 YFSETQ. This CDR3 has 14 amino acids. The CDR3 region is CASSLEIRGAEAFF. Written as DNA, the CDR3 is TGCGCCAGCAGCTTGGAGATCAGGGGCGCTGAAGCTTTCTTT.

CDR3 amino acids: CASSSGGFNTEAFF. In nucleotides, the CDR3 is TGCGCCAGCAGCTCTGGGGGGTTTAACACTGAAGCTTTCTTT. The gene calls are TRBV5-1 and TRBJ1-1, with TRBD1 as a possible D gene (5 bases). The V gene's germline CDR1 is SGHRS and CDR2 YFSETQ. The CDR3 runs to 14 residues. V was cut by 3 bases and J by 2 bases, with 11 bases left in between.

This clone has a handful of counts. The chain carries TRBV10-2 and TRBJ1-5, with D perhaps TRBD1 (5 bases). CDR1 is WSHSY and CDR2 is SAAADI in the germline V gene. This CDR3 is 13 amino acids long. Trimming took off 8 bases at V and 0 bases at J, with 8 bases between the two ends. CDR3 residues: CASAGRSNQPQHF. CDR3 nucleotides: TGCGCCAGCGCAGGGCGTAGCAATCAGCCCCAGCATTTT.

This sequence joins TRBV5-1 and TRBJ2-1, with D unclear. The CDR3 is 15 amino acids. Between the trimmed V and J ends, which lost 4 bases and 6 bases, there was a span of 17 bases. Germline CDR1 is SGHRS and CDR2 is YFSETQ. This CDR3 reads CASSPHYDALNEQFF. In DNA, the CDR3 is TGCGCCAGCAGCCCACACTACGACGCTCTCAATGAGCAGTTCTTC.

J is TRBJ2-3 and V is TRBV5-1; perhaps TRBD1 as D (6 bases). The CDR3 loop spans 15 amino acids. V dropped 7 bases and J dropped 1 base, with 16 bases sitting between them. CDR1 is SGHRS and CDR2 is YFSETQ in the germline V gene. The CDR3 is CASGASRGGTDTQYF. In DNA, the CDR3 is TGCGCCAGCGGAGCCTCCAGGGGAGGCACAGATACGCAGTATTTT.

The chain uses TRBV6-4 and TRBJ1-5; 7 bases line up with TRBD1. In germline, CDR1 is MRHNA, CDR2 SNTAGT. The CDR3 extends over 14 amino acids. Unmatched junction bases numbered 9, after V lost 10 bases and J lost 3 bases. The CDR3 protein is CAKLRQGNNQPQHF. The CDR3 nucleotides read TGTGCCAAACTACGACAGGGCAACAATCAGCCCCAGCATTTT.

The chain uses TRBV3-1 (or the pseudogene TRBV3-2) and TRBJ2-3; 8 bases align to TRBD2. This CDR3 has 14 amino acids. V gave up 5 bases and J gave up 6 bases; unmatched junction bases: 7. Germline lookup yields CDR1 LGHDT and CDR2 YNNKEL (reference sequence). The CDR3 spells CASSYSGGVDTQYF. The CDR3 DNA is TGTGCCAGCAGCTACAGCGGGGGAGTTGATACGCAGTATTTT.

The chain is built from TRBV5-6 and TRBJ2-2, with D tentatively TRBD1 (5 bases). Trimming took 2 bases from V and 4 from J, leaving 9 bases between them. This CDR3 region has 14 residues. Germline V gene sequence: CDR1 SGHDT, CDR2 YYEEEE. The CDR3 bases are TGTGCCAGCAGCTTTGGGGCGAGCACCGGGGAGCTGTTTTTT. As protein: CASSFGASTGELFF.

The V and J genes are TRBV7-2 and TRBJ1-2; TRBD1 agrees at 9 bases. Trimming cost V 4 bases and J 3 bases; bases outside gene matches: 18. This CDR3 region has 19 residues. The germline CDR1 and CDR2 sequences are SGHTA and FQGNSA. CDR3 loop: CASSYMRDREGGPHYGYTF. The CDR3 DNA sequence: TGTGCCAGCAGCTATATGAGGGACAGGGAAGGAGGCCCACACTATGGCTACACCTTC.

The chain is built from TRBV9 and TRBJ1-4, with 10 bases that match TRBD1. This CDR3 region has 19 residues. Trimming took 3 bases from V and 0 from J; bases not matched to a gene: 11. Germline CDR1 and CDR2: SGDLS and YYNGEE. CDR3 coding DNA: TGTGCCAGCAGCGGTGGACAGGGGGTTCCCATCGCAACTAATGAAAAACTGTTTTTT. It encodes CASSGGQGVPIATNEKLFF.

To note about this clone: Mismatch with germline at one junction end may stem from a read error. The chain uses TRBV3-1 (or the pseudogene TRBV3-2) and TRBJ1-2; 8 bases are shared with TRBD1. CDR1 is LGHDT and CDR2 is YNNKEL in the germline V gene (reference sequence). The CDR3 is made up of 12 amino acids. The CDR3: CASSDRGLLRLF. In nucleotides, the CDR3 is TGTGCCAGCAGCGACAGGGGCTTATTACGCCTCTTC.

This chain uses TRBV4-1 with TRBJ2-7, with a possible D match to TRBD1 (5 bases). The CDR3 length is 14 residues. Trimming stripped 0 bases from V and 4 bases from J, with 10 bases between. CDR1 MGHRA and CDR2 YSYEKL come from the germline V gene. The CDR3: CASSQDVQAYEQYF. CDR3 DNA sequence: TGCGCCAGCAGCCAAGATGTACAGGCGTACGAGCAGTACTTC.

The chain couples TRBV14 to TRBJ1-4, with D unresolved. V was cut by 4 bases and J by 2 bases, with 8 bases left in between. From germline, CDR1 is SGHDN and CDR2 FVKESK. There are 14 residues in the CDR3. CDR3 in amino acids: CASSPRGTNEKLFF. The DNA of the CDR3 is TGTGCCAGCAGCCCAAGAGGGACTAATGAAAAACTGTTTTTT.

This clone was seen only a few times. This rearrangement joins TRBV5-1 to TRBJ1-5; 8 nucleotides line up with TRBD1. Per the germline V gene, CDR1 is SGHRS and CDR2 is YFSETQ. The CDR3 is 15 residues long. The junction had 6 bases not matched to a gene; V was cut back by 0 bases and J by 7 bases. In DNA form, the CDR3 reads TGCGCCAGCAGCTTGGAGGGACAGGCCCACCAGCCCCAGCATTTT. Protein product: CASSLEGQAHQPQHF. Full variable domain (missing parts from reference TRBV5-1 and TRBJ1-5): KAGVTQTPRYLIKTRGQQVTLSCSPISGHRSVSWYQQTPGQGLQFLFEYFSETQRNKGNFPGRFSGRQFSNSRSEMNVSTLELGDSALYLCASSLEGQAHQPQHFGDGTRLSIL.

This chain links TRBV29-1 with TRBJ1-6; D ambiguous. CDR1 and CDR2 from the germline V gene are SQVTM and ANQGSEA. This CDR3 has 13 amino acids. Between the trimmed V and J ends, which lost 6 bases and 1 base, there was a span of 7 bases. CDR3 region: CSVLFSYNSPLHF. The CDR3, as DNA: TGCAGCGTACTCTTTTCCTATAATTCACCCCTCCACTTT. The whole variable domain, filled in from reference TRBV29-1 and TRBJ1-6, reads SAVISQKPSRDICQRGTSLTIQCQVDSQVTMMFWYRQQPGQSLTLIATANQGSEATYESGFVIDKFPISRPNLTFSTLTVSNMSPEDSSIYLCSVLFSYNSPLHFGNGTRLTVT.

The chain carries TRBV27 and TRBJ1-1, with 8 bases lining up with TRBD1. The CDR3 is 15 amino acids. Germline V gene data show CDR1 as MNHEY and CDR2 as SMNVEV (reference sequence). Unmatched junction bases numbered 10, after V lost 6 bases and J lost 4 bases. This CDR3 is CASSRSGGGGTEAFF. The DNA of the CDR3 is TGTGCCAGCAGCAGATCAGGGGGCGGCGGCACTGAAGCTTTCTTT.